These 18 T cell receptor beta chains were sequenced from one sample in a study of T cells in Graves' hyperthyroidism and ophthalmopathy (dated by TCRdb to between 2019 and 2020). The library was produced with multiplex PCR. Sequencing relied on an Illumina HiSeq 2000. The TCR beta CDR3 regions were amplified from the RNA transcripts. For the first round of RT-PCR on the TCR CDR3, the HTBI primer set was used together with the Qiagen OneStep RT-PCR kit. In TCRdb, the public reads were trimmed at Q25 with fastp and aligned with MiXCR, with productive beta chains retained. Every entry covers one CDR3 protein and lists the most common genes and DNA from its rows. The sample profile shows some 380,000 distinct CDR3 sequences; around an eighth of them were found once. The ten largest make up less than 25% of the sample. Sequencing input: blood. These receptors all come from a man aged 30 to 45 with Graves' hyperthyroidism that later progressed to Graves' ophthalmopathy.

This clonotype has a count of ten or more. The rearrangement joins TRBV11-2 to TRBJ2-7; TRBD1 aligns across 12 bases. This CDR3 has 15 residues. The V and J ends lost 5 bases and 4 bases, in that order; junction bases with no gene match: 6. Germline loops: CDR1 SGHAT, CDR2 FQNNGV. CDR3 DNA: TGTGCCAGCAGCCGAGGGACAGGGGGCGGGTACGAGCAGTACTTC. It is translated as CASSRGTGGGYEQYF.

This clonotype was counted ten times or more. The chain combines TRBV3-1 with TRBJ2-1; 10 bases are shared with TRBD1. V shed 4 bases, J shed 9 bases, and the junction held 6 bases outside the gene matches. CDR1 and CDR2 from the germline V gene are LGHDT and YNNKEL (reference sequence). The CDR3 has 14 residues. The CDR3 loop reads CASSRDRGRGEQFF. Written as DNA, the CDR3 is TGTGCCAGCAGCCGAGACAGGGGGCGCGGTGAGCAGTTCTTC.

This clonotype was detected only once. The chain has TRBV6-5 and TRBJ2-1; 11 bases match TRBD2. The V gene end was trimmed by 0 bases and the J gene end by 1 base; junction bases not matched to a gene: 8. The germline gives CDR1 MNHEY, CDR2 SVGAGI. This CDR3 contains 19 residues. CDR3: CASSYSPSGGHLSYNEQFF. As DNA, the CDR3 is TGTGCCAGCAGTTACTCGCCTAGCGGGGGGCACCTTTCCTACAATGAGCAGTTCTTC.

This rearrangement joins TRBV5-5 to TRBJ2-6; D not resolved. Germline V gene data show CDR1 as SGHKS and CDR2 as YYEKEE (reference sequence). This CDR3 contains 17 residues. Trimming shortened V by 0 bases and J by 3 bases, and 13 bases separated the two germline ends. DNA of the CDR3: TGTGCCAGCAGCTTGGGGCTGACGGTTTTTGGGGCCAACGTCCTGACTTTC. Protein product: CASSLGLTVFGANVLTF.

Only a few counts were recorded for this clonotype. A much larger clone lies a single base off, so this may be a read error. The CDR3 region is CASSLSVAGSPYEQYF. CDR3 coding DNA: TGTGCCAGCAGTTTATCGGTAGCGGGGAGCCCCTACGAGCAGTACTTC. This sequence joins TRBV27 and TRBJ2-7, with 8 bases that match TRBD2. Unmatched junction bases numbered 6, after V lost 0 bases and J lost 2 bases. This CDR3 contains 16 residues. Germline V lookup: CDR1 MNHEY, CDR2 SMNVEV (reference sequence).

V gene TRBV7-9 combines with J gene TRBJ1-6; no clear D gene. This CDR3 has 16 residues. The germline V and J ends were trimmed by 2 bases and 8 bases, with 16 bases remaining between them. Looked up from germline, CDR1 is SEHNR and CDR2 is FQNEAQ (reference sequence). The CDR3 region is CASSLRVGSGDSPLHF. The CDR3 DNA reads TGTGCCAGCAGCTTAAGAGTAGGATCCGGGGATTCACCCCTCCACTTT.

This clonotype has at least ten counts. The chain is built from TRBV11-2 and TRBJ2-1, with a tentative D call TRBD2 (6 bases). Trimming took off 4 bases at V and 0 bases at J, with 16 bases between the two ends. CDR1 and CDR2 from the germline V gene are SGHAT and FQNNGV. There are 17 residues in the CDR3. The chain's CDR3 is CASSSPPGLNSYNEQFF. Here the CDR3 DNA reads TGTGCCAGCAGCTCACCTCCGGGACTCAACTCCTACAATGAGCAGTTCTTC.

In this sample, this clonotype turned up a few times. The CDR3 nucleotides are TGTGCCAGCAGCTCCTCTCTGCTAGGGGACGGTTCTGGAGCTTTCTTT. Translated, it gives CASSSSLLGDGSGAFF. V is TRBV11-3 and J is TRBJ1-1, with D perhaps TRBD1 (5 bases). The germline V gene encodes CDR1 SGHNT and CDR2 YENEEA. V was cut by 4 bases and J by 10 bases, with 25 bases left in between. The CDR3 runs 16 residues.

This clonotype was seen only a few times. The chain joins TRBV6-1 to TRBJ1-5; D is ambiguous. The CDR3 is 11 amino acids. The ends were cut back, 3 bases at V and 15 bases at J, with 12 bases in the middle. CDR1 is MNHNS, CDR2 SASEGT, per germline. This CDR3 is CASSEGEGGHF. The CDR3 DNA follows: TGTGCCAGCAGTGAGGGAGAGGGAGGGCATTTT.

The chain couples TRBV7-9 to TRBJ1-2; D gene uncertain. Germline V gene data show CDR1 as SEHNR and CDR2 as FQNEAQ (reference sequence). The CDR3 runs to 15 residues. Trimming removed 1 base at V and 4 bases at J, with 13 bases between. The chain's CDR3 is CASSLGVLSTYGYTF. CDR3 nucleotides: TGTGCCAGCAGCTTAGGGGTATTGAGTACCTATGGCTACACCTTC.

This chain uses TRBV27 with TRBJ2-1; the D is unclear. This CDR3 contains 11 residues. V lost 7 bases and J 6 bases, leaving 7 bases between the germline ends. CDR1 is MNHEY and CDR2 is SMNVEV in the germline V gene (reference sequence). CDR3: CASKLSNEQFF. CDR3 nucleotides: TGTGCCAGCAAATTATCCAATGAGCAGTTCTTC.

The chain is built from TRBV5-5 and TRBJ1-1; TRBD1 is a possible D gene (5 bases). The CDR3 length is 13 residues. Looked up from germline, CDR1 is SGHKS and CDR2 is YYEKEE (reference sequence). Trimming cost V 0 bases and J 10 bases, with 13 bases left between them. The CDR3 coding sequence is TGTGCCAGCAGCTTGGTTGACAACCAGGGAGCTTTCTTT. Its translation: CASSLVDNQGAFF. Filled out from reference TRBV5-5 and TRBJ1-1, the complete variable domain reads DAGVTQSPTHLIKTRGQQVTLRCSPISGHKSVSWYQQVLGQGPQFIFQYYEKEERGRGNFPDRFSARQFPNYSSELNVNALLLGDSALYLCASSLVDNQGAFFGQGTRLTVV.

This clonotype came up many times. This chain joins TRBV7-2 and TRBJ2-7, with D maybe TRBD1 (6 bases). Trimming shortened V by 0 bases and J by 6 bases, and 9 bases separated the two germline ends. The germline V gene encodes CDR1 SGHTA and CDR2 FQGNSA. The CDR3 consists of 13 residues. CDR3 amino acids: CASSLAQGSEQYF. CDR3 DNA sequence: TGTGCCAGCAGCTTAGCACAGGGTTCCGAGCAGTACTTC.

In its sample, this clonotype was seen many times. The chain is built from TRBV6-1 and TRBJ1-1, with D perhaps TRBD1 (6 bases). V was cut by 5 bases and J by 4 bases, with 17 bases left in between. Looked up from germline, CDR1 is MNHNS and CDR2 is SASEGT. The length of the CDR3 is 15 residues. The DNA of the CDR3 is TGTGCCAGCAGTAACCGGGCTCCACAGGGCACTGAAGCTTTCTTT. Its translation: CASSNRAPQGTEAFF.

There are a few counts of this clonotype. The chain is built from TRBV28 and TRBJ1-4; a possible D gene is TRBD1 (5 bases). The CDR3 sequence is 13 residues long. The germline V gene encodes CDR1 MDHEN and CDR2 SYDVKM. The germline V and J ends were trimmed by 3 bases and 12 bases, with 14 bases remaining between them. The CDR3 DNA sequence: TGTGCCAGCAGTTTTTGGGACTCCCAGCAACTGTTTTTT. It yields the protein CASSFWDSQQLFF.

This clonotype came up a few times. This sequence joins TRBV20-1 and TRBJ2-1; D is possibly TRBD1 (6 bases). Trimming left V 6 bases short and J 9 bases short, with 15 bases between. The CDR3 length is 12 residues. The germline V gene encodes CDR1 DFQATT and CDR2 SNEGSKA (reference sequence). CDR3 coding DNA: TGCAGTGCCCAGCGACAGGTAACTGAGCAGTTCTTC. Translated, it gives CSAQRQVTEQFF.

This clonotype showed up many times. The chain carries TRBV12-5 and TRBJ1-2; 8 bases agree with TRBD1. Losses at the gene ends were 5 bases for V and 5 bases for J; bases not matched to a gene: 10. Per the germline V gene, CDR1 is LGHNT and CDR2 is FRNRAP. The CDR3 sequence is 15 residues long. This CDR3 is CASGGPDREVYGYTF. CDR3 sequence (DNA): TGTGCTAGTGGTGGCCCGGACAGGGAAGTTTATGGCTACACCTTC.

Ten or more counts support this clonotype. The chain recombines TRBV6-1 with TRBJ1-2; 8 bases align to TRBD1. CDR1 MNHNS and CDR2 SASEGT come from the germline V gene. The CDR3 consists of 14 residues. V lost 6 bases and J lost 3; bases outside the gene matches: 6. CDR3 amino acids: CASRPGGIDYGYTF. In DNA, the CDR3 is TGTGCCAGCAGGCCAGGGGGCATCGACTATGGCTACACCTTC.